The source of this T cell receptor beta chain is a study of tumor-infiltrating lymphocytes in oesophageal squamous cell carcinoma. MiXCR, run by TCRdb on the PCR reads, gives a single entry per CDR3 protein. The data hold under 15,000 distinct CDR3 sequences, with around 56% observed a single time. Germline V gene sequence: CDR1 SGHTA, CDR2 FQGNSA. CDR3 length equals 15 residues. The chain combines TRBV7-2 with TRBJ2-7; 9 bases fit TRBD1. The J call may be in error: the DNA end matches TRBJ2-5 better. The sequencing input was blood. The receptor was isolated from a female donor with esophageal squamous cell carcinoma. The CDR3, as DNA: TGTGCCAGCAGCCCCTCTCTGACAGGGGGAGAGACCCAGTACTTC. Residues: CASSPSLTGGETQYF.